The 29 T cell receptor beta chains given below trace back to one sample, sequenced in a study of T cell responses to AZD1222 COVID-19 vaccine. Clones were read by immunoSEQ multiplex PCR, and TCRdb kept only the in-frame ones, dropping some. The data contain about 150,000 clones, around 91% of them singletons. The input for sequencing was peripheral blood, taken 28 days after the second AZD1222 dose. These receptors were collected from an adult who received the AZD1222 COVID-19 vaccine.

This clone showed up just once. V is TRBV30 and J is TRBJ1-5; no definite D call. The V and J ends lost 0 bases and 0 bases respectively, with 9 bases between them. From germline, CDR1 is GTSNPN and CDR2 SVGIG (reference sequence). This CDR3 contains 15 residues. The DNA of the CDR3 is TGTGCCTGGAGTGTGGCGGACTATAGCAATCAGCCCCAGCATTTT. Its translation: CAWSVADYSNQPQHF. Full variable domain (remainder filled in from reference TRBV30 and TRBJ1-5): SQTIHQWPATLVQPVGSPLSLECTVEGTSNPNLYWYRQAAGRGLQLLFYSVGIGQISSEVPQNLSASRPQDRQFILSSKKLLLSDSGFYLCAWSVADYSNQPQHFGDGTRLSIL.

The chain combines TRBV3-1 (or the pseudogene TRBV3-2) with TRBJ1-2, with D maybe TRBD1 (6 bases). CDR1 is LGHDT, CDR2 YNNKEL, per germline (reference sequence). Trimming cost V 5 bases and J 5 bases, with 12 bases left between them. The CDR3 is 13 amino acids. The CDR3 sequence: CASSAQGWYGYTF. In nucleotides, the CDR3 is TGTGCCAGCAGCGCTCAGGGGTGGTATGGCTACACCTTC.

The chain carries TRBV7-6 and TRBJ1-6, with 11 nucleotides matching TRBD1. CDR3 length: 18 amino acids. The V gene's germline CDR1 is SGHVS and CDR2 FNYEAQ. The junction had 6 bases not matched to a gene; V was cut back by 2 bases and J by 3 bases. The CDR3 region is CASSLIGGQGDYNSPLHF. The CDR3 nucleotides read TGTGCCAGCAGCTTAATCGGGGGACAGGGGGACTATAATTCACCCCTCCACTTT.

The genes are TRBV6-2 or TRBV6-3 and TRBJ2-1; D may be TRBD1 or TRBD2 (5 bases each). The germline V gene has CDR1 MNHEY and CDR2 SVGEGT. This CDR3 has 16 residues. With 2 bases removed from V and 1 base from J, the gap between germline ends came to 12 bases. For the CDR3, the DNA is TGTGCCAGCAGTTACACCGTTGGGGGTTCCTACAATGAGCAGTTCTTC. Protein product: CASSYTVGGSYNEQFF.

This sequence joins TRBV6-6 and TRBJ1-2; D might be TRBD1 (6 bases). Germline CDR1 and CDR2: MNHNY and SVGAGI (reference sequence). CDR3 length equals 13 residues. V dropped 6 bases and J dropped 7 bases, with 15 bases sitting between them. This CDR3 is CASSPAGGGGYTF. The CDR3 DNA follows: TGTGCCAGCAGCCCCGCGGGGGGCGGTGGCTACACCTTC.

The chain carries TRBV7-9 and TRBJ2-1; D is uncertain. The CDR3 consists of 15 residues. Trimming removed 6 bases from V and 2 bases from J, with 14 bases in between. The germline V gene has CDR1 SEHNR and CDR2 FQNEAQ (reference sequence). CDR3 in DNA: TGTGCCAGCAGTTTGGGCCTTACAGCCTACAATGAGCAGTTCTTC. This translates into CASSLGLTAYNEQFF.

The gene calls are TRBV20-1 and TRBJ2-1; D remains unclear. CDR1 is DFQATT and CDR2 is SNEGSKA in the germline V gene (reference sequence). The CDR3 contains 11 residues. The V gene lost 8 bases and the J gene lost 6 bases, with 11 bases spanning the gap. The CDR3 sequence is CSLARPNEQFF. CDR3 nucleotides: TGCAGTCTCGCGAGGCCCAATGAGCAGTTCTTC.

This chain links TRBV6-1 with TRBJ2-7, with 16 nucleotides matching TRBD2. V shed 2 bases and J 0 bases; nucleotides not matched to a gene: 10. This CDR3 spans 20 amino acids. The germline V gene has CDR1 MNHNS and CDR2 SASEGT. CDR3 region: CASSELQRGTSGGVSYEQYF. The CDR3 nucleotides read TGTGCCAGCAGTGAACTACAGCGAGGGACTAGCGGGGGGGTCTCCTACGAGCAGTACTTC.

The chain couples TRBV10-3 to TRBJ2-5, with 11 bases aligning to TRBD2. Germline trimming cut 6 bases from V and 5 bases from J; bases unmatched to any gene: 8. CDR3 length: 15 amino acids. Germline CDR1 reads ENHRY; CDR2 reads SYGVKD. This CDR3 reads CAISPLAGVGETQYF. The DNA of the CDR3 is TGTGCCATCAGCCCACTAGCGGGAGTCGGGGAGACCCAGTACTTC.

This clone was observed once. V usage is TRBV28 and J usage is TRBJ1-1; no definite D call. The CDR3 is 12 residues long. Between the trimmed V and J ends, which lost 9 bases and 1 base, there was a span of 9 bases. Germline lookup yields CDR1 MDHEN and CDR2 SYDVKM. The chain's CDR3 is CASSGGNTEAFF. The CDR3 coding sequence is TGTGCCAGTAGTGGCGGGAACACTGAAGCTTTCTTT. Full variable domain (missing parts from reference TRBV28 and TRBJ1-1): DVKVTQSSRYLVKRTGEKVFLECVQDMDHENMFWYRQDPGLGLRLIYFSYDVKMKEKGDIPEGYSVSREKKERFSLILESASTNQTSMYLCASSGGNTEAFFGQGTRLTVV.

CDR3 loop: CASSLGRGSEKLFF. As DNA, the CDR3 is TGTGCCAGCAGTTTGGGCAGGGGGAGTGAAAAACTGTTTTTT. This chain uses TRBV27 with TRBJ1-4; 7 bases align to TRBD1. The V segment lost 3 bases and the J segment 7 bases; nucleotides outside the gene matches: 5. In germline, CDR1 is MNHEY, CDR2 SMNVEV (reference sequence). The CDR3 covers 14 residues.

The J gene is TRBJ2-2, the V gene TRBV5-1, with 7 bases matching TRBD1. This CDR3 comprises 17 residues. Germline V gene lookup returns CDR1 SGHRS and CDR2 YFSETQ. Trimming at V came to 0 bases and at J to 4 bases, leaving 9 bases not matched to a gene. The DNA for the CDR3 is TGCGCCAGCAGCTTGGCTTCCGGGACAGTCGGCACCGGGGAGCTGTTTTTT. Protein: CASSLASGTVGTGELFF.

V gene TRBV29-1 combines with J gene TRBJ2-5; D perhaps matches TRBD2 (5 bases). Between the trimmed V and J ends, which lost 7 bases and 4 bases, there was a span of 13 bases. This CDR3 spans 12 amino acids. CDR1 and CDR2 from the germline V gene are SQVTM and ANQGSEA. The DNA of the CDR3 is TGCAGCGGCCGGAGGACTGGAGAGACCCAGTACTTC. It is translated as CSGRRTGETQYF. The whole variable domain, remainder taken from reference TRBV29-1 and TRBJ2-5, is SAVISQKPSRDICQRGTSLTIQCQVDSQVTMMFWYRQQPGQSLTLIATANQGSEATYESGFVIDKFPISRPNLTFSTLTVSNMSPEDSSIYLCSGRRTGETQYFGPGTRLLVL.

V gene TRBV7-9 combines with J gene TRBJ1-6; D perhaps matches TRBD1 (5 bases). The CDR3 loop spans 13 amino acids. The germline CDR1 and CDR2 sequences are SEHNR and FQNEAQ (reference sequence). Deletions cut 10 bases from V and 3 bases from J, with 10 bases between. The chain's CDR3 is CATQDIYNSPLHF. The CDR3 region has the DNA TGTGCCACACAGGACATCTATAATTCACCCCTCCACTTT.

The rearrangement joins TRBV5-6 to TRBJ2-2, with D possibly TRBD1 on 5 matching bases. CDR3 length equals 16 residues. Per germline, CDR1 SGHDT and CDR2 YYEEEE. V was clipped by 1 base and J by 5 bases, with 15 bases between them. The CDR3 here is CASSLLMSGATGELFF. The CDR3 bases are TGTGCCAGCAGCTTGTTGATGAGTGGGGCAACCGGGGAGCTGTTTTTT. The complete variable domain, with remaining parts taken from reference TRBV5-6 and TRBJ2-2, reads DAGVTQSPTHLIKTRGQQVTLRCSPKSGHDTVSWYQQALGQGPQFIFQYYEEEERQRGNFPDRFSGHQFPNYSSELNVNALLLGDSALYLCASSLLMSGATGELFFGEGSRLTVL.

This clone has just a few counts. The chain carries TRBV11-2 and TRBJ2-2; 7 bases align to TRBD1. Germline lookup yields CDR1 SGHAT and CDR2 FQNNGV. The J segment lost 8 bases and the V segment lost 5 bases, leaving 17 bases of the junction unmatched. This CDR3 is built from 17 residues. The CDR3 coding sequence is TGTGCCAGCAGCCGCATCCACACAGGGGCCCATCTGGGGGAGCTGTTTTTT. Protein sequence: CASSRIHTGAHLGELFF.

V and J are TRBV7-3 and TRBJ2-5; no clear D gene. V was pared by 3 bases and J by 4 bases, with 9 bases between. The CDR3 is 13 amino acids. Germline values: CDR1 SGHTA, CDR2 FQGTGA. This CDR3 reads CASSFGPPETQYF. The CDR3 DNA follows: TGTGCCAGCAGCTTTGGACCCCCAGAGACCCAGTACTTC.

CDR3: CASSTLRATNEKLFF. The CDR3 bases are TGCGCCAGCAGCACTCTCCGAGCAACTAATGAAAAACTGTTTTTT. V and J are TRBV5-1 and TRBJ1-4; D unresolved. The CDR3 contains 15 residues. The V gene's germline CDR1 is SGHRS and CDR2 YFSETQ. Trimming cost V 4 bases and J 0 bases, with 10 bases left between them.

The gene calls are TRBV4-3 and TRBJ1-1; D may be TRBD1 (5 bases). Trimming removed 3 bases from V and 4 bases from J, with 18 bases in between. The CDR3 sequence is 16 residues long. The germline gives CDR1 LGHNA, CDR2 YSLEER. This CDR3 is CASSQTEGTQGTEAFF. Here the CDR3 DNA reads TGCGCCAGCAGCCAGACGGAAGGCACCCAGGGCACTGAAGCTTTCTTT.

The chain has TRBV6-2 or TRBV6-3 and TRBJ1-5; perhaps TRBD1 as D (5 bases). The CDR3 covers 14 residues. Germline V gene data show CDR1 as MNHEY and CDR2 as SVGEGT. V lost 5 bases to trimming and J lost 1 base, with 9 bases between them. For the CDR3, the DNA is TGTGCCAGCAGTAAAACAGGCAGCAATCAGCCCCAGCATTTT. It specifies CASSKTGSNQPQHF.

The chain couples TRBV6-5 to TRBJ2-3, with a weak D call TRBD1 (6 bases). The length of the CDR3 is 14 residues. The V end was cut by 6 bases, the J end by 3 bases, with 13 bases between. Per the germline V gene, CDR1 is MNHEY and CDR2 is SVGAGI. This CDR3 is CASSPRQGTDTQYF. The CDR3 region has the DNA TGTGCCAGCAGCCCCCGCCAGGGGACAGATACGCAGTATTTT.

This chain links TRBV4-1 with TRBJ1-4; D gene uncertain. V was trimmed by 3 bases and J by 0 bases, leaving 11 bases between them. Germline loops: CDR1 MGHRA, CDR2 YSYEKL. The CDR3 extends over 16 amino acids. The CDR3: CASSQLTTATNEKLFF. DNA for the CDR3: TGCGCCAGCAGCCAGCTTACTACTGCAACTAATGAAAAACTGTTTTTT.

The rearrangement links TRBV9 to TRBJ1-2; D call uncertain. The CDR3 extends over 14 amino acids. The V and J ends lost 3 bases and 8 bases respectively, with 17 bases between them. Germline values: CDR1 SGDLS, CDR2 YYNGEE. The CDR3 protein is CASSESPTEYGYTF. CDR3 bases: TGTGCCAGCAGCGAGTCCCCCACGGAGTACGGCTACACCTTC.

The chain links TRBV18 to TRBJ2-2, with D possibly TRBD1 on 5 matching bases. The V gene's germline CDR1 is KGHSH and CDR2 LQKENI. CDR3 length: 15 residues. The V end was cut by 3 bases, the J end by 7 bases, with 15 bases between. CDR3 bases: TGTGCCAGCTCACCGGACACCCGGTTGGGCGGGGAGCTGTTTTTT. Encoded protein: CASSPDTRLGGELFF.

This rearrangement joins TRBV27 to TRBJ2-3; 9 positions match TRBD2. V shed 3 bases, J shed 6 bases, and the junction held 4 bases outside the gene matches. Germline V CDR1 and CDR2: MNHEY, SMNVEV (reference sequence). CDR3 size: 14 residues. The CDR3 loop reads CASSLAGGPDTQYF. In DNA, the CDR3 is TGTGCCAGCAGTTTGGCGGGAGGGCCGGATACGCAGTATTTT.

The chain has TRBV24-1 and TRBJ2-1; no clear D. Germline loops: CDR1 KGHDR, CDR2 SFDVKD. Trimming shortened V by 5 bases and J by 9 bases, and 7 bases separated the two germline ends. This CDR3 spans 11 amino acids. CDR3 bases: TGTGCCACCAGTGCCAAAATTGAGCAGTTCTTC. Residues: CATSAKIEQFF.

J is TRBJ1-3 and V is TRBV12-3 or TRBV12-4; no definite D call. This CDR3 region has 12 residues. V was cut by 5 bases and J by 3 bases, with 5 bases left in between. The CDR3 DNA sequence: TGTGCCAGCAGTATGAGTGGAAACACCATATATTTT. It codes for CASSMSGNTIYF.

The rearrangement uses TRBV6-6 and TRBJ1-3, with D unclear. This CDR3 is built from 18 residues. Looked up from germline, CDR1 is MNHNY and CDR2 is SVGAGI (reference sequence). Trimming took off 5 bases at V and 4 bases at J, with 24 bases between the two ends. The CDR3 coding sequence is TGTGCCAGCAGTCAAACCCGGTCGCAGGCGACGCCCGGAAACACCATATATTTT. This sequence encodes CASSQTRSQATPGNTIYF.

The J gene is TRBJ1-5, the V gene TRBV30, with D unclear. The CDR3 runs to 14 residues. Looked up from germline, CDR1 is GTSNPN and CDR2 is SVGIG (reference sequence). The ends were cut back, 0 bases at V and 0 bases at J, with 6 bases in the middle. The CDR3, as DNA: TGTGCCTGGAGTGTCGGTCGTAGCAATCAGCCCCAGCATTTT. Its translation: CAWSVGRSNQPQHF.